The present entry profiles one TCR beta chain with its context. CDR1 is SGHTA, CDR2 FQGTGA, per germline. CDR3 size: 13 residues. V was pared by 8 bases and J by 4 bases, with 15 bases between. Clones were sequenced by immunoSEQ multiplex PCR, and TCRdb holds only the in-frame ones, with some missing. In the table there are some 250,000 clones, 70% to 90% of which are singletons. These data belong to a study of blood T cell repertoires in COVID-19. The sequence derives from a woman aged 30 to 39 who had recovered from COVID-19. The source material was peripheral blood. The V gene is TRBV7-3, the J gene TRBJ2-7; possible D gene TRBD2, 5 bases. The CDR3 here is CASRESGTYEQYF. CDR3 DNA: TGTGCCAGCCGAGAAAGCGGAACGTACGAGCAGTACTTC.